This T cell receptor beta chain was obtained from a study of a mutant IDH1 vaccine in newly diagnosed glioma. About the research overall: Radiotherapy alone preceded vaccination by 4-6 weeks; alternatively, vaccination started with temozolomide cycles. Former treatment meant radiotherapy, temozolomide, or both; the majority had gotten both. General observations from the study: Immune responses induced by vaccination arose in around 93% of the patients.

Specified time point: week 35, safety follow-up. Topical imiquimod accompanied each vaccine dose, which consisted of 300 ug of mutant IDH1 20-mer peptide. Here immunoSEQ multiplex PCR was the method, and the copy in TCRdb shows in-frame clones only, minus some. The sample consists of tens of thousands of clones, 88% of them appearing once. In germline, CDR1 is MNHNS, CDR2 SASEGT. The CDR3 loop spans 14 amino acids. V was trimmed by 3 bases and J by 4 bases, leaving 10 bases between them. In the case of this clone: Its antigen is unknown.

Specimen: PBMCs, collected from a glioma patient whose treatment included an IDH1 peptide vaccine. This chain links TRBV6-1 with TRBJ1-5, with D perhaps matching TRBD1 (6 bases). The clonotype was recovered from a woman between 40 and 50 years old with glioma. The CDR3 sequence is CASSEGAGNQPQHF. Written as DNA, the CDR3 is TGTGCCAGCAGTGAGGGGGCAGGGAATCAGCCCCAGCATTTT.